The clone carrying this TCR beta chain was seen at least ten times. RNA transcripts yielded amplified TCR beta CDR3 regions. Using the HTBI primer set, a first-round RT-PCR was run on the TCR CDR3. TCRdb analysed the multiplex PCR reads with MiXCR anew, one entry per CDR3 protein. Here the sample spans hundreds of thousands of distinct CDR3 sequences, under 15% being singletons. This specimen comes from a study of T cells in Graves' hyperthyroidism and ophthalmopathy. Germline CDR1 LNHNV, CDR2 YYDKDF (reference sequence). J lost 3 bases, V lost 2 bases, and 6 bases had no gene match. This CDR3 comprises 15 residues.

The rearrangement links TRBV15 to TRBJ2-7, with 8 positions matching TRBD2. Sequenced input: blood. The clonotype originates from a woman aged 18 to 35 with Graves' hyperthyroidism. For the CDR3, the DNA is TGTGCCACCAGCAGACCAATCCGGGGGGGCTACGAGCAGTACTTC. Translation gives CATSRPIRGGYEQYF.